The clone carrying this T cell receptor beta chain was observed once. The data belong to a study of blood T cell repertoires in COVID-19. Study context: The United States, Italy and Spain provided the acute and convalescent COVID-19 samples. The analysed material was cDNA or gDNA that came from T cells, B-cell-depleted T cells, or PBMCs.

As processed by the authors: Quantification of nucleated cells was approximated via reference gene primer amplification. The method was immunoSEQ multiplex PCR; TCRdb's version includes in-frame clones alone and lacks a portion of them. V, J and clone size reflect that table, while D and trimming were determined from the DNA. The table lists about 110,000 clones, around 90% of them singletons. The CDR3 contains 16 residues. The V gene lost 7 bases and the J gene lost 6 bases, with 21 bases spanning the gap. Germline V lookup: CDR1 LNHDA, CDR2 SQIVND (reference sequence). This receptor was obtained from a human donor in a cohort sampled during active COVID-19. J is TRBJ2-2 and V is TRBV19; D is possibly TRBD1 (6 bases). Sequencing was performed on peripheral blood. The chain's CDR3 is CASILLGQGSSGELFF. CDR3 DNA: TGTGCCAGTATCCTTTTGGGGCAGGGGAGTTCCGGGGAGCTGTTTTTT.